The 4 T cell receptor beta chains below were found in one sample sequenced in a study of CD8+CD57+ T cells in acquired aplastic anemia. Both TCR beta VDJ combination and CDR3 sequence profiling were carried out. Genomic DNA was the template for this profiling. One entry per CDR3 protein, called by TCRdb with MiXCR from the reads. The sample holds hundreds of thousands of distinct CDR3 sequences, about 70% seen once. What was sequenced was sorted CD4+, CD8+, or CD8+CD57+ T cells (not recorded which) from PBMCs. Receptor source: a human donor in good health, serving as a control.

The chain links TRBV12-3 or TRBV12-4 to TRBJ2-5, with 9 bases fitting TRBD2. With 7 bases clipped from V and 5 bases from J, the junction kept 8 bases outside the gene matches. This CDR3 is built from 14 residues. CDR3 amino acids: CASIRGTSRETQYF. The CDR3 DNA reads TGTGCCAGCATCCGAGGGACTAGCAGGGAGACCCAGTACTTC.

The rearrangement joins TRBV4-2 to TRBJ1-5, with D perhaps matching TRBD1 (5 bases). This CDR3 is 15 amino acids long. CDR1 and CDR2 (germline): LGHNA, YNFKEQ. Between the trimmed V and J ends, which lost 8 bases and 5 bases, there was a span of 19 bases. The CDR3 region has the DNA TGTGCCAGCGCCAGAGATCCAGGGTCGTATCAGCCCCAGCATTTT. It yields the protein CASARDPGSYQPQHF.

Comments on this clonotype: One end of the junction fails to match germline, which may point to a read error. This chain connects TRBV7-2 to TRBJ1-2; a possible D gene is TRBD1 (5 bases). CDR1 and CDR2 (germline): SGHTA, FQGNSA. This CDR3 has 14 residues. The CDR3 sequence: CASSLGGDGVGYTF. The CDR3 region has the DNA TGCGCCAGCAGCTTGGGCGGGGACGGTGTTGGCTACACCTTC.

V and J are TRBV14 and TRBJ1-6, with TRBD1 as a possible D gene (6 bases). CDR1 is SGHDN, CDR2 FVKESK, per germline. V shed 6 bases and J shed 6 bases, with 9 bases lying between them. The CDR3 is 13 amino acids. This CDR3 is CASSWTANSPLHF. For the CDR3, the DNA is TGTGCCAGCAGTTGGACAGCTAATTCACCCCTCCACTTT. The full variable domain, completed using reference TRBV14 and TRBJ1-6, is EAGVTQFPSHSVIEKGQTVTLRCDPISGHDNLYWYRRVMGKEIKFLLHFVKESKQDESGMPNNRFLAERTGGTYSTLKVQPAELEDSGVYFCASSWTANSPLHFGNGTRLTVT.